This T cell receptor (beta chain) originates from a study of blood T cell repertoires in COVID-19. About the research overall: The origin of the acute and convalescent COVID-19 samples was the United States, Italy and Spain. T cells, B-cell-depleted T cells, or PBMCs provided the cDNA or gDNA that served as material.

In the study's own analysis: Estimation of nucleated cell counts was performed using reference gene primer amplification. Some clones are missing from TCRdb's copy, which holds only in-frame ones; the method was immunoSEQ multiplex PCR. V and J calls and clone size are given by that table; D and trimming were obtained from the DNA. The sample records 200,000 to 250,000 clones, around 86% being singletons. Germline CDR1 GTSNPN, CDR2 SVGIG (reference sequence). Trimming stripped 1 base from V and 4 bases from J, with 10 bases between. The CDR3 extends over 14 amino acids. J is TRBJ2-2 and V is TRBV30; a possible D gene is TRBD1 (6 bases). The clonotype was recovered from a man at least 80 years old with acute or convalescent COVID-19. Material: peripheral blood. CDR3 sequence: CAWSGGPGTGELFF. In DNA form, the CDR3 reads TGTGCCTGGAGTGGGGGGCCGGGCACCGGGGAGCTGTTTTTT.